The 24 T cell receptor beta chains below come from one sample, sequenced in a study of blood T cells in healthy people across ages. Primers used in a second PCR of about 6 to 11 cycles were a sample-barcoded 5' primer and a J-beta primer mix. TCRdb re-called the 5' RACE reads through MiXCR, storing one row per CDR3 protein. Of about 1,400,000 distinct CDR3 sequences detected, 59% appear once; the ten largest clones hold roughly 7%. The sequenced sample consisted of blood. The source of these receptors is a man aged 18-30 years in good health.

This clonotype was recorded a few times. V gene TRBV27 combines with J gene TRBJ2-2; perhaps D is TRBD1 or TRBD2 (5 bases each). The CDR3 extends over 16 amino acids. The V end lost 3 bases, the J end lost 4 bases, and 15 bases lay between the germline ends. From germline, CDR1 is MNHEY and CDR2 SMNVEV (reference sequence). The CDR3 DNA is TGTGCCAGCAGTTTTTCCCCCCAGAGGGGCACCGGGGAGCTGTTTTTT. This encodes CASSFSPQRGTGELFF.

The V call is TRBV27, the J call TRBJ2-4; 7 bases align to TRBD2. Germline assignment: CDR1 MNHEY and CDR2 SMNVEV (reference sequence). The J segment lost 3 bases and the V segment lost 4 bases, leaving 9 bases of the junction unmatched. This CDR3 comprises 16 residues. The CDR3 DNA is TGTGCCAGCAGTTCCCACGGACTAGTAGGCAAAAACATTCAGTACTTC. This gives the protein CASSSHGLVGKNIQYF.

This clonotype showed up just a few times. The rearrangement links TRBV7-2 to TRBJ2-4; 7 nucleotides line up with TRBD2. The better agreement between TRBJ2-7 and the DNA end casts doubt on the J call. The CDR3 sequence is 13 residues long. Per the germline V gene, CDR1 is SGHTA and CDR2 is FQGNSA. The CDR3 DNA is TGTGCCAGCAGCCGCGGGACTACCTACGAGCAGTACTTC. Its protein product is CASSRGTTYEQYF.

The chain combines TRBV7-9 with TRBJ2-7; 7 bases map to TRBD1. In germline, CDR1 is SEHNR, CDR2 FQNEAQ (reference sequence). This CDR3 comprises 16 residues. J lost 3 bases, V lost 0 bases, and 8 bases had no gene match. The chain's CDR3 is CASSLATGTVNYEQYF. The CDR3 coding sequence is TGTGCCAGCAGCTTAGCCACAGGGACAGTAAACTACGAGCAGTACTTC.

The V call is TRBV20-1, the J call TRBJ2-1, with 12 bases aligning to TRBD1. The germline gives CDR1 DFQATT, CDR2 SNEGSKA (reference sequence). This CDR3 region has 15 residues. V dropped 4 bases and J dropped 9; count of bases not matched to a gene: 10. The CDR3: CSATLGTGGQVEQFF. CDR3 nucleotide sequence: TGCAGTGCTACCCTCGGGACAGGGGGCCAGGTTGAGCAGTTCTTC.

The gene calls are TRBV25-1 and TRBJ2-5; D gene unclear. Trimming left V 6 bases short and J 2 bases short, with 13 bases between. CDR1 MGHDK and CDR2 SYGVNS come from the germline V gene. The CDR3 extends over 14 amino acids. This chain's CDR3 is CASRELRRQETQYF. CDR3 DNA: TGTGCCAGCAGGGAACTAAGAAGACAAGAGACCCAGTACTTC. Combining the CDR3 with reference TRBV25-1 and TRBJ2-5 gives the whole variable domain EADIYQTPRYLVIGTGKKITLECSQTMGHDKMYWYQQDPGMELHLIHYSYGVNSTEKGDLSSESTVSRIRTEHFPLTLESARPSHTSQYLCASRELRRQETQYFGPGTRLLVL.

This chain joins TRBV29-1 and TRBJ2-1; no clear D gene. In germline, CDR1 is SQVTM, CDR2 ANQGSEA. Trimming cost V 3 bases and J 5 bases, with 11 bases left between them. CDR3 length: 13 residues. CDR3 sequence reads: CSVDIHSNNEQFF. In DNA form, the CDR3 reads TGCAGCGTTGACATTCATTCAAACAATGAGCAGTTCTTC.

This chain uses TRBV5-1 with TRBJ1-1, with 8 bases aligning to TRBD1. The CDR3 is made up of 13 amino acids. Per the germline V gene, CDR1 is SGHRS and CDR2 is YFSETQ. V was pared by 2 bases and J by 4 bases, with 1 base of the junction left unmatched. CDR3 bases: TGCGCCAGCAGCTTTGGACAGGGCACTGAAGCTTTCTTT. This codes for CASSFGQGTEAFF.

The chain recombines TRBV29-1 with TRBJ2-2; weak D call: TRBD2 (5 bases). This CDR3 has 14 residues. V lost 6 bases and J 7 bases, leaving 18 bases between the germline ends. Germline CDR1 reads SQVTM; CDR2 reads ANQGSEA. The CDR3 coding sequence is TGCAGCGTCTCTACACCGAGGGATGGCGGGGAGCTGTTTTTT. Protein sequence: CSVSTPRDGGELFF.

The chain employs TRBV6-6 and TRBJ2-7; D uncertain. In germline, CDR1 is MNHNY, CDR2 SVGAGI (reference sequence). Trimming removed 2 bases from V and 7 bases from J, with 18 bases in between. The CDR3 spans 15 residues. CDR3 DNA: TGTGCCAGCAGTTACGAGGCAGGCTCCTACAATGAGCAGTACTTC. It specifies CASSYEAGSYNEQYF.

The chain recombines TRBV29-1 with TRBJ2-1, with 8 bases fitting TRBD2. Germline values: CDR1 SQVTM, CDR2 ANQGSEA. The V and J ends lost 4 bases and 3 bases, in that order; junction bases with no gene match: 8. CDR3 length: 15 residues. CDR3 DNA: TGCAGCGTTGGTCGGGGTAGCGGGGTCTACAATGAGCAGTTCTTC. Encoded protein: CSVGRGSGVYNEQFF.

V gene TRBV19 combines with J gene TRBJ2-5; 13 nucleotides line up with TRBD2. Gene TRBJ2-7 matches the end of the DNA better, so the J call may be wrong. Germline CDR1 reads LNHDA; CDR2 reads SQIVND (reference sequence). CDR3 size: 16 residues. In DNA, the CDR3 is TGTGCCAGTAGTATAGAGAGGACTAGCGGGAGTGACGAGCAGTACTTC. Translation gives CASSIERTSGSDEQYF.

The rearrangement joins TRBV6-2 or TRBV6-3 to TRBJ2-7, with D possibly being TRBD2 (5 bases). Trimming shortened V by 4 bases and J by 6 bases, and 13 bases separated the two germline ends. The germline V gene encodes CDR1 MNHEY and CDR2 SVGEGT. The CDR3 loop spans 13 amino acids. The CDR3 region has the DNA TGTGCCAGCAGTTTTTTAGCGTATGGCGAGCAGTACTTC. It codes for CASSFLAYGEQYF.

CDR3 amino acids: CAISGGVSESSGSENEKLFF. CDR3 nucleotide sequence: TGTGCCATCAGTGGGGGGGTTTCAGAGTCTTCGGGGAGCGAAAATGAAAAACTGTTTTTT. The J gene is TRBJ1-4, the V gene TRBV10-3, with D possibly matching TRBD1 (5 bases). Germline V gene lookup returns CDR1 ENHRY and CDR2 SYGVKD. The CDR3 is made up of 20 amino acids. V was pared by 4 bases and J by 5 bases, with 29 bases between.

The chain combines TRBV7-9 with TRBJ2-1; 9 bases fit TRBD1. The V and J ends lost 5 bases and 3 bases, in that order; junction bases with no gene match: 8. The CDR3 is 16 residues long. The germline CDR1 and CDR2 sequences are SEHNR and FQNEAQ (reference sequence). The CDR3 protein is CASSAATGGIYNEQFF. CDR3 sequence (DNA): TGTGCCAGCAGCGCGGCCACAGGGGGCATCTACAATGAGCAGTTCTTC.

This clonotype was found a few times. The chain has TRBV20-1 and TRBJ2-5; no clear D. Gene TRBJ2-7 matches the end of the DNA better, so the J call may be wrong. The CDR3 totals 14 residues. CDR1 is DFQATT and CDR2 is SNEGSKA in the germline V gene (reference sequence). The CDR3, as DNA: TGCAGTGCTAGAGGGAAGGGTTTTATCTACGAGCAGTACTTC. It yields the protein CSARGKGFIYEQYF.

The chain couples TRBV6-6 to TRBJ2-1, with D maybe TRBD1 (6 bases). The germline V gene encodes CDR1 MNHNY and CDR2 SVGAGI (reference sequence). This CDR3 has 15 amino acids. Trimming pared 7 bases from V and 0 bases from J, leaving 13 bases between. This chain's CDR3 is CASTVRGNSYNEQFF. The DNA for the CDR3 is TGTGCCAGCACCGTGAGGGGGAACTCCTACAATGAGCAGTTCTTC.

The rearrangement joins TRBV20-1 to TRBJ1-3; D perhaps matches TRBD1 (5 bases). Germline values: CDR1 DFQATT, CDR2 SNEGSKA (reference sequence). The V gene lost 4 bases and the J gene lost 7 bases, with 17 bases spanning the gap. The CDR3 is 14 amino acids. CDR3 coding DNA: TGCAGTGCTAAAAACCAGGGTCGAGTGAACACCATATATTTT. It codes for CSAKNQGRVNTIYF.

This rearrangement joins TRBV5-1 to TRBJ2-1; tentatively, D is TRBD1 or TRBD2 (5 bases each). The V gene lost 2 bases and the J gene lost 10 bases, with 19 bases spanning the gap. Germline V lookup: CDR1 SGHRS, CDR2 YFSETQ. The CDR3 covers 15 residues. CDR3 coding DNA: TGCGCCAGCAGCTTAGACGGGGCCAGCCTCTACGAGCAGTTCTTC. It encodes CASSLDGASLYEQFF.

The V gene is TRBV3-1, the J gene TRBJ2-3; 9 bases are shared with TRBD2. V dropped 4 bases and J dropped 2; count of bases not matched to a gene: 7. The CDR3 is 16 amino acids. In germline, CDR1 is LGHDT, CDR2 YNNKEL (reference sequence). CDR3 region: CASSRRTSDYTDTQYF. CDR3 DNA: TGTGCCAGCAGCCGTCGGACTAGCGATTACACAGATACGCAGTATTTT.

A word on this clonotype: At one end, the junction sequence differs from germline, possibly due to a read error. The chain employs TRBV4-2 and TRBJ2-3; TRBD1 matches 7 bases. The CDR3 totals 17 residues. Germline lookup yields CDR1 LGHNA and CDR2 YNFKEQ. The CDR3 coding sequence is TGTGCCAGCAGCCAAGATCACCCCCGACAGGGTGTAAATACGCAGTATTTC. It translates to CASSQDHPRQGVNTQYF.

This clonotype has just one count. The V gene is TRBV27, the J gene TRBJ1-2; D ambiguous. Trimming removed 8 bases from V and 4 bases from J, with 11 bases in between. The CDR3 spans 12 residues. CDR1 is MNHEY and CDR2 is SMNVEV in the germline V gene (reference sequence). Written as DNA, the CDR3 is TGTGCCAGCGGAGGGAATAGCTATGGCTACACCTTC. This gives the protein CASGGNSYGYTF.

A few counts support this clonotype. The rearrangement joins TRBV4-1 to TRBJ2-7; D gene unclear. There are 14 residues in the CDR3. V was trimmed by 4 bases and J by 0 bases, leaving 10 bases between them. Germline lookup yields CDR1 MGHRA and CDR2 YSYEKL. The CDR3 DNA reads TGCGCCAGCAGCCCCGCGACACCCTCCTACGAGCAGTACTTC. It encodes CASSPATPSYEQYF.

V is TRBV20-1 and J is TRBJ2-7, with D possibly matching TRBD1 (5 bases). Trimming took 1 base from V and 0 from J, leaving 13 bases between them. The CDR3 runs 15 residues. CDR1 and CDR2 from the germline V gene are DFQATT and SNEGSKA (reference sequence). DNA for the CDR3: TGCAGTGCTAGAGCTCCAGGGCGAAACTCCTACGAGCAGTACTTC. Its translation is CSARAPGRNSYEQYF.